This record concerns one TCR beta chain sequence. The antigen is undetermined. These data originate in a study of regulatory T cells in long-lasting Graves disease. Across the study: Newly diagnosed Graves' patients had under 3 months of antithyroid drugs.

V was clipped by 6 bases and J by 5 bases, with 14 bases between them. The CDR3 spans 15 residues. Findings and limits, study-wide: Persistent disease was characterized by preferential usage of TRBV28, TRBJ1-2 and TRBJ2-5. Persistent Graves' patients showed less TCR diversity than newly diagnosed ones.

Both iRepertoire HTBI primers and Arm-PCR of CDR3 regions were used to build the TCR beta libraries. TCRdb re-analysed the multiplex PCR reads in MiXCR, keeping a single row per CDR3 protein. The data contain about 430,000 distinct CDR3 sequences, over 12% of them singletons. The time point was: newly diagnosed GD, antithyroid drugs for less than 3 months. Researchers made the TCR library from RNA that was extracted from PBMCs. This same sample was also part of a study on T cells in Graves' hyperthyroidism and ophthalmopathy. As that study records: Criteria for exclusion of patients were uncontrolled infection, other autoimmune disease, pregnancy or lactation.

The specimen was peripheral blood mononuclear cells (PBMCs), collected at new diagnosis, from a patient treated with antithyroid drugs. The chain is built from TRBV12-3 or TRBV12-4 and TRBJ1-6, with D perhaps matching TRBD1 (6 bases). The origin of this receptor is a woman aged 40-49 years with Graves disease. The CDR3 here is CASSPRTANNSPLHF. For the CDR3, the DNA is TGTGCCAGCAGCCCTCGGACAGCTAATAATTCACCCCTCCACTTT.